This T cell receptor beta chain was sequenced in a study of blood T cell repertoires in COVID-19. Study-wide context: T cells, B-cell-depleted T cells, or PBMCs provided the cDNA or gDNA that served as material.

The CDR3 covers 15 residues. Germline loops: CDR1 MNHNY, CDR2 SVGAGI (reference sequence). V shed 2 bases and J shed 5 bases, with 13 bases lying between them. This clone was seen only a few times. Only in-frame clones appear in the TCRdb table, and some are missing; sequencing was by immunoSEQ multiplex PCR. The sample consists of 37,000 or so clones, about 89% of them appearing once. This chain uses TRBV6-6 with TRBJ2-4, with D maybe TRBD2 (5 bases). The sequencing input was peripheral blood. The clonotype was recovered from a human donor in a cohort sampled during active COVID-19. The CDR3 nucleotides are TGTGCCAGCAGTTACCCTCCGGGGATGGAAAACATTCAGTACTTC. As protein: CASSYPPGMENIQYF.